The rows below give T cell receptor beta chains drawn from one sample of a study of post-analysis software for immune sequencing data. One entry per CDR3 protein results from TCRdb running MiXCR on the PCR reads. Altogether roughly 430,000 distinct CDR3 sequences are present, less than 40% being singletons, with the ten largest covering about 8%. The sample comprised blood. These receptors came from a girl aged 2-10 years with multiple sclerosis. CDR3s include the opening cysteine and the closing phenylalanine or tryptophan. The D gene is left open where the match is weak. Clone size is not always given. Where it is, it says once, few, many or a class for expanded clones.

>TRBV6-1|-|TRBJ2-3|-
CASSEALGAADTQYF
TGTGCCAGCAGTGAAGCGCTGGGGGCCGCGGATACGCAGTATTTT
>TRBV5-6|once|TRBJ2-7|-
CASSSRDKTYEQYF
TGTGCCAGCAGCTCCCGGGACAAAACCTACGAGCAGTACTTC
>TRBV29-1|-|TRBJ2-7|-
CSVSAGRGGLYEQYF
TGCAGCGTTTCAGCGGGAAGGGGGGGTCTCTACGAGCAGTACTTC
>TRBV20-1|few|TRBJ1-2|TRBD1
CSANDRALLGYTF
TGCAGTGCTAACGACAGGGCACTCCTAGGCTACACCTTC
>TRBV4-1|-|TRBJ1-1|-
CASSQASWMGTEAFF
TGCGCCAGCAGCCAGGCTTCGTGGATGGGCACTGAAGCTTTCTTT
>TRBV2|-|TRBJ2-7|-
CAVTDNIGYEQYF
TGTGCCGTGACCGACAATATTGGCTACGAGCAGTACTTC
>TRBV28|-|TRBJ2-1|-
CASSSQLGSYNEQFF
TGTGCCAGCAGTTCCCAGCTAGGCTCCTACAATGAGCAGTTCTTC
>TRBV7-9|once|TRBJ2-2|-
CASIPEDAGELFF
TGTGCCAGCATCCCAGAGGACGCCGGGGAGCTGTTTTTT
>TRBV4-1|-|TRBJ2-3|-
CASSLGGRGQFTDTQYF
TGCGCCAGCAGCCTAGGGGGTCGGGGGCAGTTCACAGATACGCAGTATTTT
>TRBV5-1|few|TRBJ2-1|-
CASSTLHNEQFF
TGCGCCAGCAGCACATTACACAATGAGCAGTTCTTC
>TRBV9|-|TRBJ2-1|-
CASSVSQGKGNEQFF
TGTGCCAGCAGCGTCAGCCAGGGGAAGGGGAATGAGCAGTTCTTC
>TRBV7-2|-|TRBJ1-2|-
CASSLIRDTGGYTF
TGTGCCAGCAGCTTGATCAGGGATACAGGTGGCTACACCTTC
>TRBV7-9|-|TRBJ2-5|TRBD2
CASSLNSGGTERGQYF
TGTGCCAGCAGCTTAAATAGCGGGGGCACCGAAAGGGGGCAGTACTTC
>TRBV7-9|-|TRBJ2-1|-
CASSLVRELNEQFF
TGTGCCAGCAGCTTAGTCCGGGAACTCAATGAGCAGTTCTTC
>TRBV29-1|-|TRBJ2-1|-
CSVGGQGTDNEQFF
TGCAGCGTTGGGGGACAAGGAACAGACAATGAGCAGTTCTTC
>TRBV6-5|-|TRBJ2-7|-
CASTFSRGVCEQYF
TGTGCCAGCACTTTCAGTAGGGGAGTATGCGAGCAGTACTTC
>TRBV15|-|TRBJ2-4|-
CATSRDTAGKGIQYF
TGTGCCACCAGCAGAGATACCGCAGGGAAGGGCATTCAGTACTTC
>TRBV20-1|-|TRBJ2-3|-
CSATQSRMADTQYF
TGCAGTGCCACACAGTCACGGATGGCAGATACGCAGTATTTT
>TRBV4-3|few|TRBJ2-5|TRBD1
CASSQDLYGDRQETQYF
TGCGCCAGCAGCCAAGATCTATATGGGGACAGACAGGAGACCCAGTACTTC
>TRBV7-3|-|TRBJ2-1|TRBD2
CASSLTPGTSGRRTHEQFF
TGTGCCAGCAGCTTAACCCCCGGGACTAGCGGGAGAAGGACGCATGAGCAGTTCTTC
>TRBV3-1|-|TRBJ1-2|-
CASSQDWSSDYGYTF
TGTGCCAGCAGCCAAGATTGGTCCAGCGACTATGGCTACACCTTC
>TRBV10-3|few|TRBJ2-5|-
CAISSWQQETQYF
TGTGCCATCAGTTCGTGGCAGCAAGAGACCCAGTACTTC
>TRBV7-9|-|TRBJ2-1|-
CASSLGVQYNEQFF
TGTGCCAGCAGCTTGGGGGTACAATACAATGAGCAGTTCTTC
>TRBV20-1|-|TRBJ1-1|-
CSAPRGGLRTEAFF
TGCAGTGCCCCACGGGGAGGGTTGAGGACTGAAGCTTTCTTT
>TRBV2|-|TRBJ2-2|TRBD2
CASSELPGLAVTGELFF
TGTGCCAGCAGTGAACTACCGGGACTAGCGGTTACCGGGGAGCTGTTTTTT
>TRBV5-5|-|TRBJ1-5|-
CASSWDPLLGQPQHF
TGTGCCAGCAGCTGGGACCCCTTACTCGGTCAGCCCCAGCATTTT
>TRBV27|-|TRBJ2-5|TRBD1
CASSLSGTGKETQYF
TGTGCCAGCAGTTTGTCCGGGACAGGGAAGGAGACCCAGTACTTC
>TRBV10-2|-|TRBJ2-5|TRBD1
CASGDGGQGNGETQYF
TGCGCCAGCGGTGATGGGGGACAGGGTAACGGAGAGACCCAGTACTTC
>TRBV4-2|-|TRBJ2-2|-
CASSRPLTGELFF
TGTGCCAGCAGCCGCCCCCTAACCGGGGAGCTGTTTTTT
>TRBV20-1|-|TRBJ2-7|-
CSARDSARAWAYEQYF
TGCAGTGCTAGAGATTCGGCCAGGGCATGGGCCTACGAGCAGTACTTC
>TRBV27|-|TRBJ2-1|TRBD2
CASSSTSGGLYNEQFF
TGTGCCAGCAGTTCGACTAGCGGGGGCCTCTACAATGAGCAGTTCTTC
>TRBV10-3|-|TRBJ2-7|TRBD1
CAIKSPGGIYEQYF
TGTGCCATCAAGTCCCCAGGGGGCATCTACGAGCAGTACTTC
>TRBV4-3|-|TRBJ2-3|-
CASSQQSAFRSTDTQYF
TGCGCCAGCAGCCAACAGTCCGCCTTTAGAAGTACAGATACGCAGTATTTT